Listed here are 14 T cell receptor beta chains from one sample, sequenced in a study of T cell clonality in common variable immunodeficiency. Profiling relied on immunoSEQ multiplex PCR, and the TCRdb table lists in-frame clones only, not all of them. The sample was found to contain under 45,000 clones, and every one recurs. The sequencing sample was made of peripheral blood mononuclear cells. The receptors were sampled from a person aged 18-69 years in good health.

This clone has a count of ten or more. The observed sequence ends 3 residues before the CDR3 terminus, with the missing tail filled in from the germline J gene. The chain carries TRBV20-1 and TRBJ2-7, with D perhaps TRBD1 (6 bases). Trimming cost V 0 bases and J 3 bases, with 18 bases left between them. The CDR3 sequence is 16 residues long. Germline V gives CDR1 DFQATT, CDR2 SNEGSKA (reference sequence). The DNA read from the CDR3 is TGCAGTGCTAGAGATCGTATGGCAGGGGTATTCTACGAG. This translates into CSARDRMAGVFYE. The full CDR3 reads CSARDRMAGVFYEQYF.

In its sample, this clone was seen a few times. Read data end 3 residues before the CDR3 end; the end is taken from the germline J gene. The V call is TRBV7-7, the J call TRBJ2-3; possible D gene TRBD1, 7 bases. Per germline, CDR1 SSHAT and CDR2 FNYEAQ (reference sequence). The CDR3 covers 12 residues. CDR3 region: CASGRDSKTQYF. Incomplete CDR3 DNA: TGTGCTAGCGGAAGGGACAGTAAGACG.

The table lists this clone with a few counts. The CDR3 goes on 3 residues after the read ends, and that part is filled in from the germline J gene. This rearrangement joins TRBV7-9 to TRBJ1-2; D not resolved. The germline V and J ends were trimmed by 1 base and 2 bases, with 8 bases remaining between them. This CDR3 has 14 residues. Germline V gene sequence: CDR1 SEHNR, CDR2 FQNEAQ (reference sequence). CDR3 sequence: CASSLVGGNYGYTF. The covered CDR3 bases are TGTGCCAGCAGCTTAGTCGGAGGGAACTATGGC.

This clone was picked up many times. The CDR3 loop reads CSATPGTGDEQYF. Incomplete CDR3 DNA: TGCAGTGCTACTCCCGGGACAGGGGACGAG. V and J are TRBV20-1 and TRBJ2-7, with 10 bases identical to TRBD1. The missing CDR3 end, 3 residues past where the read stops, is filled in from the germline J gene. The CDR3 is made up of 13 amino acids. The V gene's germline CDR1 is DFQATT and CDR2 SNEGSKA (reference sequence). The trim removed 4 bases at V and 5 bases at J, leaving 5 bases unmatched.

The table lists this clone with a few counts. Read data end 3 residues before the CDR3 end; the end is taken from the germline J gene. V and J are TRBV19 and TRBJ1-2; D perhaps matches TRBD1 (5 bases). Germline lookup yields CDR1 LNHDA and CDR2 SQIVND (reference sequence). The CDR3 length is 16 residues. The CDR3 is CASSVGLAGFSYDYTF. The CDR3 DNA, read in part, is TGTGCCAGTAGTGTGGGACTAGCGGGCTTCTCCTACGAC. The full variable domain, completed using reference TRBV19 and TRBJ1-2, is DGGITQSPKYLFRKEGQNVTLSCEQNLNHDAMYWYRQDPGQGLRLIYYSQIVNDFQKGDIAEGYSVSREKKESFPLTVTSAQKNPTAFYLCASSVGLAGFSYDYTFGSGTRLTVV.

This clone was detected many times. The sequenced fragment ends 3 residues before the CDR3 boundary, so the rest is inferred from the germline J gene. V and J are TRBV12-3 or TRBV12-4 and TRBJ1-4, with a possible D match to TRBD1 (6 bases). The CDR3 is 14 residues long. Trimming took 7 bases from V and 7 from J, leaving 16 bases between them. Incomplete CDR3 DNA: TGTGCCAGCACCTTACAAGGGGGAGGTGAAAAA. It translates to CASTLQGGGEK. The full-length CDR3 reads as CASTLQGGGEKLFF.

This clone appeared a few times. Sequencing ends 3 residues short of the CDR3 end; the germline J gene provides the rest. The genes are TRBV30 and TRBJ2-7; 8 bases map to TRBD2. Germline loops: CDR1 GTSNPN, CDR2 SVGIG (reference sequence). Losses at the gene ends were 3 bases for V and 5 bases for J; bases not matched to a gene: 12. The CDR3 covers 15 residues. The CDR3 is CAWRLAGTSVHEQYF. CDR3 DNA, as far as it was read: TGTGCCTGGAGGTTAGCGGGAACCTCGGTCCACGAG.

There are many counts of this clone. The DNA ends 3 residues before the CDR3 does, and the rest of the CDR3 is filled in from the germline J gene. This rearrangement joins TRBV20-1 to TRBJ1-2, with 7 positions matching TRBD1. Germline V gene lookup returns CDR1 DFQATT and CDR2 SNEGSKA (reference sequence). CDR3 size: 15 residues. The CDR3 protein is CSAREEGGGWGGYTF. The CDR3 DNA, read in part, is TGCAGTGCTAGAGAGGAGGGAGGGGGCTGGGGAGGC.

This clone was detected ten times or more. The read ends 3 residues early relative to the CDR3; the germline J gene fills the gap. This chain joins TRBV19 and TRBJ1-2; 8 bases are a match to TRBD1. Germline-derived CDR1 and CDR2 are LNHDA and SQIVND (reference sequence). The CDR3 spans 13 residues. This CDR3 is CASRRTGTEGYTF. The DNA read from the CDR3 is TGTGCCAGTAGAAGGACAGGGACGGAGGGC.

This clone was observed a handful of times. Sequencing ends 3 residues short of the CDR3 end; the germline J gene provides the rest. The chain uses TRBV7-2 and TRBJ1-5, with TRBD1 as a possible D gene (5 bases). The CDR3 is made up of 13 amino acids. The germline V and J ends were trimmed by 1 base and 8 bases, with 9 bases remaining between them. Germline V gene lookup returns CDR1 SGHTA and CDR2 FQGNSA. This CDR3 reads CASSLVRAEPQHF. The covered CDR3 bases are TGTGCCAGCAGCTTAGTCAGGGCTGAGCCC.

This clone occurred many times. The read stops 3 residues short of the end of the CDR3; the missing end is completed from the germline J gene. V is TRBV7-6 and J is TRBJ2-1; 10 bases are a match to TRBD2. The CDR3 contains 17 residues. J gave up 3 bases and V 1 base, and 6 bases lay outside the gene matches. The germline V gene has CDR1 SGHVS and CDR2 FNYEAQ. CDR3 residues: CASSLVAGGRIYNEQFF. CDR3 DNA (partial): TGTGCCAGCAGCTTAGTAGCGGGAGGCAGAATCTACAATGAG.

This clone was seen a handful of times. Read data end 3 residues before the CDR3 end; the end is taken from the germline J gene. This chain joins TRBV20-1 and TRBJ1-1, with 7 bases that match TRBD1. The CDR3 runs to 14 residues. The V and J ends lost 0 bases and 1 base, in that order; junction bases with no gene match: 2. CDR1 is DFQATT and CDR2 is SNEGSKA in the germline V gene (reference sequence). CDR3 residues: CSARDRDRNTEAFF. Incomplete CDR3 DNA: TGCAGTGCTAGAGACCGGGACAGGAACACTGAA.

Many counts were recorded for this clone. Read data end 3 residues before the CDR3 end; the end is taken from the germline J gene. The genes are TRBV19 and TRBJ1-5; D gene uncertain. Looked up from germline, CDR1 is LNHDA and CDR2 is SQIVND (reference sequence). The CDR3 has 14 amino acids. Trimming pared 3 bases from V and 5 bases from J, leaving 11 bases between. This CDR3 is CASSIPGGDQPQHF. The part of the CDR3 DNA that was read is TGTGCCAGTAGTATTCCTGGCGGGGATCAGCCC.

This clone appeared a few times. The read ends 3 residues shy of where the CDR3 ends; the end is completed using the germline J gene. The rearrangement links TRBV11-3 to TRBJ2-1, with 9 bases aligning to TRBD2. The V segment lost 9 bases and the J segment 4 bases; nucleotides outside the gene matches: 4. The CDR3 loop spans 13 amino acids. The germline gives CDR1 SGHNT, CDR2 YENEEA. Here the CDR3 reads CASKAGGYNEQFF. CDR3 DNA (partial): TGTGCCAGTAAAGCGGGGGGTTACAATGAG.